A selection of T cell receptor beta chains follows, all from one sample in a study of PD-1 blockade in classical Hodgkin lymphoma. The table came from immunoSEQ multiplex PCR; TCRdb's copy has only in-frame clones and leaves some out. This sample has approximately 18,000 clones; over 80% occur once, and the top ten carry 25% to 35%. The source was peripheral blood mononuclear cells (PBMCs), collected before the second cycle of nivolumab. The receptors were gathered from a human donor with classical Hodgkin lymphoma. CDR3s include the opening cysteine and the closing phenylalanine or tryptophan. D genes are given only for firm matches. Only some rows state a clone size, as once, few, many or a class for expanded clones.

CDR3 protein: CASSYVGQYGYTF
CDR3 DNA: TGTGCCAGCAGTTACGTGGGGCAGTATGGCTACACCTTC
V gene: TRBV6-5
J gene: TRBJ1-2
clone size: NA
D gene: NA

CDR3 protein: CASSNQAGQYEQYF
CDR3 DNA: TGTGCCAGCAGCAACCAGGCGGGACAGTACGAGCAGTACTTC
V gene: TRBV11-1
J gene: TRBJ2-7
clone size: few
D gene: NA

CDR3 protein: CASSYTGLPTYEQYF
CDR3 DNA: TGTGCCAGCAGCTACACAGGACTCCCCACCTACGAGCAGTACTTC
V gene: TRBV7-2
J gene: TRBJ2-7
clone size: once
D gene: NA

CDR3 protein: CASSEAQGDTGELFF
CDR3 DNA: TGTGCCAGCAGTGAAGCGCAGGGAGACACCGGGGAGCTGTTTTTT
V gene: TRBV2
J gene: TRBJ2-2
clone size: NA
D gene: NA

CDR3 protein: CAISESDRENLEQYF
CDR3 DNA: TGTGCCATCAGTGAGTCGGACAGGGAGAACCTCGAGCAGTACTTC
V gene: TRBV10-3
J gene: TRBJ2-7
clone size: once
D gene: TRBD1

CDR3 protein: CASSIRGEGTAFNSPLHF
CDR3 DNA: TGTGCCAGTAGTATTCGGGGAGAAGGGACTGCCTTTAATTCACCCCTCCACTTT
V gene: TRBV19
J gene: TRBJ1-6
clone size: NA
D gene: NA

CDR3 protein: CASSRTVSYNEQFF
CDR3 DNA: TGCGCCAGCAGCCGCACAGTCTCCTACAATGAGCAGTTCTTC
V gene: TRBV5-1
J gene: TRBJ2-1
clone size: NA
D gene: NA

CDR3 protein: CASSIGSDRETDTQYF
CDR3 DNA: TGTGCCAGTAGTATAGGATCAGACAGGGAGACAGATACGCAGTATTTT
V gene: TRBV19
J gene: TRBJ2-3
clone size: NA
D gene: TRBD1

CDR3 protein: CASSDSTADTQYF
CDR3 DNA: TGTGCCAGCAGTGACTCGACCGCCGATACGCAGTATTTT
V gene: TRBV6-4
J gene: TRBJ2-3
clone size: NA
D gene: NA

CDR3 protein: CASSHRGLAHGYTF
CDR3 DNA: TGTGCCAGCAGCCACCGGGGCCTGGCCCATGGCTACACCTTC
V gene: TRBV6-6
J gene: TRBJ1-2
clone size: NA
D gene: NA

CDR3 protein: CASSMDRDYPLREQFF
CDR3 DNA: TGTGCCAGTAGTATGGACCGGGACTATCCTTTAAGAGAGCAGTTCTTC
V gene: TRBV19
J gene: TRBJ2-1
clone size: NA
D gene: TRBD2

CDR3 protein: CASSPNRQGPSSYNSPLHF
CDR3 DNA: TGTGCCAGCTCACCCAACAGACAGGGCCCGAGCTCCTATAATTCACCCCTCCACTTT
V gene: TRBV18
J gene: TRBJ1-6
clone size: NA
D gene: TRBD1

CDR3 protein: CASSIKGSTEAFF
CDR3 DNA: TGTGCCAGCAGTATCAAGGGGAGCACTGAAGCTTTCTTT
V gene: TRBV27
J gene: TRBJ1-1
clone size: NA
D gene: NA

CDR3 protein: CAIGPRSYNEQFF
CDR3 DNA: TGTGCCATCGGTCCTCGCTCCTACAATGAGCAGTTCTTC
V gene: TRBV10-3
J gene: TRBJ2-1
clone size: few
D gene: NA

CDR3 protein: CASSLGDNPPLHF
CDR3 DNA: TGTGCCAGCAGCTTAGGAGACAATCCACCCCTCCACTTT
V gene: TRBV11-3
J gene: TRBJ1-6
clone size: few
D gene: NA

CDR3 protein: CASSLVRGPNTEAFF
CDR3 DNA: TGTGCCAGCAGCTTAGTAAGGGGCCCGAACACTGAAGCTTTCTTT
V gene: TRBV7-9
J gene: TRBJ1-1
clone size: NA
D gene: NA

CDR3 protein: CASSLISDPQYF
CDR3 DNA: TGTGCCAGCAGCTTAATCAGCGATCCGCAGTATTTT
V gene: TRBV11-1
J gene: TRBJ2-3
clone size: NA
D gene: NA

CDR3 protein: CASSADLATNEKLFF
CDR3 DNA: TGTGCCAGCAGCGCTGACCTCGCAACTAATGAAAAACTGTTTTTT
V gene: TRBV11-1
J gene: TRBJ1-4
clone size: NA
D gene: NA

CDR3 protein: CASHPTDKGYDYTF
CDR3 DNA: TGCGCCAGCCACCCTACCGACAAGGGCTATGACTACACCTTC
V gene: TRBV5-1
J gene: TRBJ1-2
clone size: once
D gene: NA

CDR3 protein: CASSWDAEYGNTIYF
CDR3 DNA: TGTGCCAGCAGTTGGGACGCCGAGTACGGAAACACCATATATTTT
V gene: TRBV2
J gene: TRBJ1-3
clone size: NA
D gene: NA

CDR3 protein: CASSLTGTGRNGELFF
CDR3 DNA: TGTGCCAGCAGTCTTACCGGGACAGGGAGGAACGGGGAGCTGTTTTTT
V gene: TRBV27
J gene: TRBJ2-2
clone size: NA
D gene: TRBD1

CDR3 protein: CASSSAGSYTYGYTF
CDR3 DNA: TGTGCCAGCAGTTCCGCCGGGTCGTATACCTATGGCTACACCTTC
V gene: TRBV4-2
J gene: TRBJ1-2
clone size: NA
D gene: NA

CDR3 protein: CAILRGGTDTQYF
CDR3 DNA: TGTGCCATCCTTCGAGGAGGAACAGATACGCAGTATTTT
V gene: TRBV10-3
J gene: TRBJ2-3
clone size: NA
D gene: NA

CDR3 protein: CASSQGVIYGYTF
CDR3 DNA: TGCGCCAGCAGCCAAGGGGTAATCTATGGCTACACCTTC
V gene: TRBV4-3
J gene: TRBJ1-2
clone size: NA
D gene: NA

CDR3 protein: CASSDSSSHNSPLHF
CDR3 DNA: TGTGCCAGCAGTGACTCGAGCAGCCATAATTCACCCCTCCACTTT
V gene: TRBV6-4
J gene: TRBJ1-6
clone size: few
D gene: NA

CDR3 protein: CASSPDRAYGYTF
CDR3 DNA: TGTGCCAGCAGTCCGGACCGCGCCTATGGCTACACCTTC
V gene: TRBV6-1
J gene: TRBJ1-2
clone size: NA
D gene: NA

CDR3 protein: CASSPQSPGTGSGHGYTF
CDR3 DNA: TGTGCCAGTAGTCCCCAAAGTCCCGGGACAGGGTCGGGACATGGCTACACCTTC
V gene: TRBV19
J gene: TRBJ1-2
clone size: once
D gene: TRBD1

CDR3 protein: CASSFGSGGYNEQFF
CDR3 DNA: TGTGCCAGCAGCTTTGGTTCGGGGGGTTACAATGAGCAGTTCTTC
V gene: TRBV5-6
J gene: TRBJ2-1
clone size: NA
D gene: TRBD2

CDR3 protein: CASRARGLKSPLHF
CDR3 DNA: TGTGCCAGCAGGGCCAGGGGGCTAAAGTCACCCCTCCACTTT
V gene: TRBV9
J gene: TRBJ1-6
clone size: NA
D gene: TRBD1

CDR3 protein: CASSQGEKLFF
CDR3 DNA: TGTGCCAGCAGCCAGGGGGAAAAACTGTTTTTT
V gene: TRBV11-1
J gene: TRBJ1-4
clone size: few
D gene: NA

CDR3 protein: CASSESGRGGVAGANVLTF
CDR3 DNA: TGTGCCAGCAGTGAATCGGGTAGAGGGGGCGTTGCTGGGGCCAACGTCCTGACTTTC
V gene: TRBV6-1
J gene: TRBJ2-6
clone size: NA
D gene: TRBD1

CDR3 protein: CASSGGTGKDTQYF
CDR3 DNA: TGCGCCAGCAGCGGCGGGACAGGGAAAGATACGCAGTATTTT
V gene: TRBV5-1
J gene: TRBJ2-3
clone size: NA
D gene: TRBD1

CDR3 protein: CASMGASSQPQHF
CDR3 DNA: TGTGCCAGCATGGGAGCGTCTTCCCAGCCCCAGCATTTT
V gene: TRBV6-4
J gene: TRBJ1-5
clone size: NA
D gene: NA

CDR3 protein: CASTRQVGQPQHF
CDR3 DNA: TGTGCCAGCACGCGACAGGTGGGTCAGCCCCAGCATTTT
V gene: TRBV6-5
J gene: TRBJ1-5
clone size: NA
D gene: NA

CDR3 protein: CASSWGQSDEQYF
CDR3 DNA: TGTGCCAGCAGCTGGGGCCAGAGCGACGAGCAGTACTTC
V gene: TRBV5-4
J gene: TRBJ2-7
clone size: NA
D gene: NA

CDR3 protein: CTSSQEDREGFF
CDR3 DNA: TGCACCAGCAGCCAAGAAGACAGGGAAGGTTTCTTT
V gene: TRBV1
J gene: TRBJ1-1
clone size: NA
D gene: NA

CDR3 protein: CASSEGYEQYF
CDR3 DNA: TGTGCCAGCAGTGAGGGCTACGAGCAGTACTTC
V gene: TRBV2
J gene: TRBJ2-7
clone size: NA
D gene: NA